Listed below are T cell receptor beta chains from one sample, sequenced in a study of cytomegalovirus exposure and HLA in healthy donors. The repertoire was sequenced with immunoSEQ multiplex PCR; TCRdb's copy has only in-frame clones and lacks some. The repertoire has 200,000 to 250,000 clones, almost 80% of them found once; the top ten carry 3.5% to 4%. The sequencing sample was made of PBMCs. These receptors originate from a male donor in good health and CMV-seronegative. CDR3s leave out the opening cysteine and the closing phenylalanine or tryptophan. Each record gives: J gene, V gene, clone size, CDR3 protein. Expanded clones are given a class, and other clones once, few, many or no size at all.

>TRBJ2-1|TRBV9|-
ASSVTGTSGGNEQF
>TRBJ2-5|TRBV5-6|few
ASSLTRVEETQY
>TRBJ2-7|TRBV10-2|-
ASGGGKSEQY
>TRBJ2-7|TRBV29-1|-
SVELGQRSYEQY
>TRBJ2-2|TRBV4-1|few
ASSQDRSGRAHGELF
>TRBJ1-4|TRBV9|-
ASSVGAGTGAEKLF
>TRBJ2-1|TRBV28|-
ASGLGLAGGNNEQF
>TRBJ2-1|TRBV7-8|-
ASSLSTSGSRDSNEQF
>TRBJ2-5|TRBV29-1|-
SARHRGEAQY
>TRBJ2-5|TRBV18|-
ASSRNREETQY
>TRBJ2-5|TRBV7-3|-
ASSFLLAHQETQY
>TRBJ2-4|TRBV5-1|-
ASSLGAGNIQY
>TRBJ2-7|TRBV18|-
ASRPMGRVDEQY
>TRBJ2-5|TRBV11-1|few
ASSQGGMETQY
>TRBJ2-7|TRBV5-6|few
ASSFGTGAYEQY
>TRBJ2-3|TRBV9|-
ASSAVPAAKADTQY
>TRBJ2-5|TRBV19|-
ASSAAGTGGETQY